A single sample is the source of the 18 T cell receptor beta chains below, sequenced in a study of tumor-infiltrating lymphocytes in primary liver carcinoma. With a constant-region primer, TCR beta cDNA was made from approximately 520 ng of total RNA. It was through three nested multiplex PCR rounds of slightly modified ARM-PCR that TCR beta libraries arose. With TRBV1-TRBV30 forward primers and a C-beta reverse primer, the first two PCR rounds were run for approximately 9 cycles each. TCRdb re-called the multiplex PCR reads with MiXCR, one entry per CDR3 protein. Among around 54,000 distinct CDR3 sequences listed, 70% to 75% were seen once. Unsorted bulk tissue (roughly 19-31 mg) underwent RNA and DNA co-extraction. Input material: liver tumor tissue from sampling region 2. As for subset: tumor region T2, inferior pole. These receptors came from a man between 40 and 49 years old with primary liver carcinoma and hepatitis B virus infection.

This clonotype appeared many times. This sequence joins TRBV6-5 and TRBJ2-1; TRBD2 matches at 14 bases. The germline CDR1 and CDR2 sequences are MNHEY and SVGAGI. The V segment lost 6 bases and the J segment 3 bases; nucleotides outside the gene matches: 13. This CDR3 region has 19 residues. The DNA of the CDR3 is TGTGCCAGCAGCCATGGGGAGACTAGCGGGAGGGCCTTCTACAATGAGCAGTTCTTC. It encodes CASSHGETSGRAFYNEQFF.

Points on this clonotype: The conserved phenylalanine or tryptophan is not found at the CDR3 terminus, so this likely reflects a read error. V gene TRBV6-6 combines with J gene TRBJ1-5; D is ambiguous. Germline CDR1 is MNHNY and CDR2 is SVGAGI (reference sequence). V was cut by 6 bases and J by 0 bases, with 12 bases left in between. The CDR3 is 15 residues long. Here the CDR3 DNA reads TGTGCCAGCAGGTCCGGAACCGATAGCAATCAGCCCCAGCATATT. This gives the protein CASRSGTDSNQPQHI.

This clonotype was detected many times. The rearrangement joins TRBV28 to TRBJ2-2; 7 nucleotides agree with TRBD2. In germline, CDR1 is MDHEN, CDR2 SYDVKM. CDR3 length: 15 amino acids. V lost 1 base and J lost 4; bases outside the gene matches: 3. The CDR3 sequence is CASSLLGRGTGELFF. The DNA for the CDR3 is TGTGCCAGCAGTTTATTAGGGAGGGGCACCGGGGAGCTGTTTTTT.

This clonotype was recorded at least ten times. The rearrangement uses TRBV6-2 or TRBV6-3 and TRBJ1-4; the D gene is possibly TRBD1 (6 bases). The CDR3 length is 14 residues. Trimming shortened V by 5 bases and J by 8 bases, and 15 bases separated the two germline ends. Germline V gene data show CDR1 as MNHEY and CDR2 as SVGEGT. CDR3 DNA: TGTGCCAGCAGTCGCACAGGGTGGCGAGAAAAACTGTTTTTT. Protein product: CASSRTGWREKLFF.

This clonotype occurred once. Germline is not matched at one junction end, which may reflect a read error. This chain joins TRBV6-1 and TRBJ1-1; 8 bases map to TRBD1. The V gene's germline CDR1 is MNHNS and CDR2 SASEGT. The CDR3 covers 14 residues. As DNA, the CDR3 is TGTGCCTGCAGTGCACTCCCGGGACAGGCATGGGCTTTCTTT. Protein sequence: CACSALPGQAWAFF.

The table lists this clonotype with many counts. This chain links TRBV9 with TRBJ2-1, with 9 bases identical to TRBD2. Germline trimming cut 4 bases from V and 7 bases from J; bases unmatched to any gene: 12. CDR1 and CDR2 from the germline V gene are SGDLS and YYNGEE. CDR3 length: 16 amino acids. The CDR3 sequence: CASSPRGGTSKNEQFF. CDR3 in DNA: TGTGCCAGCAGCCCAAGGGGGGGGACTAGCAAGAATGAGCAGTTCTTC.

Concerning this clonotype: This CDR3 is missing its conserved last phenylalanine or tryptophan, likely due to a read error. The V call is TRBV4-2, the J call TRBJ1-5; D is undetermined. CDR3 length: 14 amino acids. Per germline, CDR1 LGHNA and CDR2 YNFKEQ. CDR3 amino acids: CAGSQIETRQPQHL. Written as DNA, the CDR3 is TGTGCCGGCAGCCAAATAGAGACGCGGCAGCCCCAGCATTTA.

Worth noting for this clonotype: One junction end does not reproduce the germline sequence, and a read error may be involved. The chain recombines TRBV6-5 with TRBJ2-7; TRBD2 aligns across 9 bases. CDR1 is MNHEY and CDR2 is SVGAGI in the germline V gene. This CDR3 has 15 amino acids. The CDR3 region has the DNA TGTGCCAGCATTTACTCTAGCGGGGAACCCTACGAGCAATACTTC. It yields the protein CASIYSSGEPYEQYF.

This clonotype was detected only once. One junction end does not reproduce the germline sequence, and a read error may be involved. This chain joins TRBV4-1 and TRBJ2-3; tentatively, D is TRBD2 (5 bases). This CDR3 spans 15 amino acids. Germline V gene data show CDR1 as MGHRA and CDR2 as YSYEKL. The CDR3 DNA is TGCGCCAACAGCCAAGGTCCGGACTTAACAGAAACGCAGTATTTT. Protein sequence: CANSQGPDLTETQYF.

J is TRBJ2-7 and V is TRBV4-2, with 8 bases matching TRBD2. J gave up 2 bases and V 4 bases, and 13 bases lay outside the gene matches. In germline, CDR1 is LGHNA, CDR2 YNFKEQ. This CDR3 comprises 17 residues. CDR3 sequence (DNA): TGTGCCAGCAGCCCCAGAGATCCGGGAGGGACACCCTACGAGCAGTACTTC. This gives the protein CASSPRDPGGTPYEQYF.

This clonotype has a count of ten or more. The CDR3 reads CASSPDNTEAFF. In DNA, the CDR3 is TGTGCCAGCTCACCGGACAACACTGAAGCTTTCTTT. The chain carries TRBV18 and TRBJ1-1; no definite D call. The CDR3 extends over 12 amino acids. Germline values: CDR1 KGHSH, CDR2 LQKENI. The V end was cut by 3 bases, the J end by 2 bases, with 4 bases between.

Concerning this clonotype: Compared with germline, one end of the junction differs, possibly owing to a read error. The rearrangement links TRBV11-1 to TRBJ2-6, with D perhaps matching TRBD2 (5 bases). The CDR3 sequence is 19 residues long. Germline V lookup: CDR1 SGHAT, CDR2 FQDESV (reference sequence). The CDR3 protein is CASSPRWSGVDSGANVLTF. The CDR3 region has the DNA TGTGCTAGCAGCCCCCGGTGGAGCGGTGTTGACTCTGGGGCCAACGTCCTGACTTTC.

About this clonotype: An end of the junction differs from the germline gene, which may be a read error. V gene TRBV4-2 combines with J gene TRBJ2-4, with TRBD2 matching over 9 bases. Germline CDR1 and CDR2: LGHNA and YNFKEQ. This CDR3 spans 18 amino acids. The CDR3 loop reads CAGSPPPLAGIAKNIQYF. CDR3 sequence (DNA): TGTGCCGGCAGCCCACCCCCGCTAGCGGGGATAGCCAAAAACATTCAGTACTTC.

This clonotype appeared once. One end of the junction is discordant with germline, which a read error may explain. The chain couples TRBV29-1 to TRBJ2-7; unclear D gene. The length of the CDR3 is 14 residues. Germline V lookup: CDR1 SQVTM, CDR2 ANQGSEA. As DNA, the CDR3 is TGCAGTGTTGGAAGGTCAAGCACCTCCTACGAGCAGTACTTC. It yields the protein CSVGRSSTSYEQYF.

Details on this clonotype: Germline is not matched at one junction end, which may reflect a read error. The chain combines TRBV6-1 with TRBJ2-3, with 7 bases that match TRBD2. The CDR3 is 16 amino acids. In germline, CDR1 is MNHNS, CDR2 SASEGT. CDR3 in DNA: TGTGCAAGCAGTCAATTAGCGGGTTTAACCACAGATACGCATTATTTC. Protein: CASSQLAGLTTDTHYF.

V and J are TRBV11-2 and TRBJ2-2; D gene unclear. Trimming took off 1 base at V and 9 bases at J, with 18 bases between the two ends. The CDR3 spans 16 residues. CDR1 is SGHAT and CDR2 is FQNNGV in the germline V gene. This chain's CDR3 is CASSLVALPETRELFF. The CDR3 DNA sequence: TGTGCCAGCAGCTTAGTGGCGCTACCGGAAACCAGGGAGCTGTTTTTT. Full variable domain (outside the CDR3, taken from reference TRBV11-2 and TRBJ2-2): EAGVAQSPRYKIIEKRQSVAFWCNPISGHATLYWYQQILGQGPKLLIQFQNNGVVDDSQLPKDRFSAERLKGVDSTLKIQPAKLEDSAVYLCASSLVALPETRELFFGEGSRLTVL.

As concerns this clonotype: The conserved final phenylalanine or tryptophan is absent from the CDR3, which likely points to a read error. The chain joins TRBV29-1 to TRBJ2-1; D is undetermined. Germline CDR1 is SQVTM and CDR2 is ANQGSEA. The CDR3 contains 12 residues. The CDR3: CSVKDHGRAQFL. The CDR3 nucleotides are TGCAGCGTTAAAGATCACGGCCGTGCGCAGTTCTTA.

In regard to this clonotype: One junction end disagrees with the germline gene, perhaps due to a read error. DNA of the CDR3: TGCAGCGTTGGAGTGACCTCTACTATTGAAGAACTGTTTTTT. Translation gives CSVGVTSTIEELFF. The chain employs TRBV29-1 and TRBJ1-4; D unclear. The CDR3 consists of 14 residues. The germline CDR1 and CDR2 sequences are SQVTM and ANQGSEA.